This T cell receptor (beta chain) was found in a study of CD8+ T cells in alopecia areata. Once RNA had been extracted, it was reverse transcribed into cDNA to act as the sequencing template. Sequencing was performed with immunoSEQ multiplex PCR; in TCRdb, only in-frame clones are kept and a portion is missing. The sample lists some 150,000 clones, about 88% occurring once. The treatment was: oral pan-JAK inhibitor, 5-10 mg twice daily. Specimen: CD8+ T cells sorted from blood, collected at week 4, from a patient treated with tofacitinib. The clonotype originates from a human donor with alopecia areata.

The CDR3 protein is CSVLDSYTGELFF. The CDR3 DNA follows: TGCAGCGTTCTGGACAGTTACACCGGGGAGCTGTTTTTT. This chain joins TRBV29-1 and TRBJ2-2; maybe TRBD1 (6 bases). V gave up 5 bases and J gave up 3 bases, with 10 bases separating them. Per the germline V gene, CDR1 is SQVTM and CDR2 is ANQGSEA. This CDR3 spans 13 amino acids.